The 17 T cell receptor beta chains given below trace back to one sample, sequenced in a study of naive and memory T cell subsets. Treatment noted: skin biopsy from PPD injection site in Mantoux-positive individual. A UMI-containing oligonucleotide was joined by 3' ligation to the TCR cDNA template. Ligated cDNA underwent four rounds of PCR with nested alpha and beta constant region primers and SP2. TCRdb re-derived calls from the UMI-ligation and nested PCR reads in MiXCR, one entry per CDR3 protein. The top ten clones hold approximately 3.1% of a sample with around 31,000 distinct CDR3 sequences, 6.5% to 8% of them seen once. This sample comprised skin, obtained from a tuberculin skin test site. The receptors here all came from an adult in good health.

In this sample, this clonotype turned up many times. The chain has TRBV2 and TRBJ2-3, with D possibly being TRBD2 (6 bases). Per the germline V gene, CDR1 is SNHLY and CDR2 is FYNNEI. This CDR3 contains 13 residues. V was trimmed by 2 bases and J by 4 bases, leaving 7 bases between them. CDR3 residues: CASSEQRADTQYF. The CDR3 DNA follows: TGTGCCAGCAGTGAACAGCGGGCAGATACGCAGTATTTT.

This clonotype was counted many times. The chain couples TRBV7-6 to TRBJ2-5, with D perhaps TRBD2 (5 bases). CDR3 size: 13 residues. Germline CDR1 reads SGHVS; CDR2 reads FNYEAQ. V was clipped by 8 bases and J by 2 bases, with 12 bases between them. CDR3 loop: CASVPGIQETQYF. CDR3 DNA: TGTGCCAGCGTTCCGGGAATTCAAGAGACCCAGTACTTC.

The CDR3 region has the DNA TGTGCCAGCAGTTTGCCTCCGGGCCGGTCCCAGCATTTT. Protein product: CASSLPPGRSQHF. The chain employs TRBV12-3 or TRBV12-4 and TRBJ1-5; D is unresolved. The CDR3 contains 13 residues. The ends were cut back, 3 bases at V and 11 bases at J, with 14 bases in the middle.

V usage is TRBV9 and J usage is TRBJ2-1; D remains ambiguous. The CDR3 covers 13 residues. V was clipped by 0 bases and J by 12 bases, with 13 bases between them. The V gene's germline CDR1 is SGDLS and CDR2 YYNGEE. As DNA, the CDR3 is TGTGCCAGCAGCGTAGGTCACCCGACGAGGCAGTTCTTC. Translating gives CASSVGHPTRQFF.

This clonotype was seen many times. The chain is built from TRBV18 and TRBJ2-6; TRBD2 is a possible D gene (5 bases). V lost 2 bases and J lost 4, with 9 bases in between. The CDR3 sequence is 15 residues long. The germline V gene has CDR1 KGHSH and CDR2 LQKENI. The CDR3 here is CASSPGERGANVLTF. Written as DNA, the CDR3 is TGTGCCAGCTCACCAGGGGAGAGGGGGGCCAACGTCCTGACTTTC.

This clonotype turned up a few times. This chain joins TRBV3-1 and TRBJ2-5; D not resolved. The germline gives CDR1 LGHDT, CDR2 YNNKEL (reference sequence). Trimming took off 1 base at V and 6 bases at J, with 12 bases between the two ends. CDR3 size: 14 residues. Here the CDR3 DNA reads TGTGCCAGCAGCCAAGCCGGGCGCCTTCAGACCCAGTACTTC. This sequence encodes CASSQAGRLQTQYF.

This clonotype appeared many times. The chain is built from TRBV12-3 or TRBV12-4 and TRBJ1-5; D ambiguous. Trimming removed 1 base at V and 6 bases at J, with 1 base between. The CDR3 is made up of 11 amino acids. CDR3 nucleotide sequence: TGTGCCAGCAGTTTAGGTCAGCCCCAGCATTTT. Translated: CASSLGQPQHF.

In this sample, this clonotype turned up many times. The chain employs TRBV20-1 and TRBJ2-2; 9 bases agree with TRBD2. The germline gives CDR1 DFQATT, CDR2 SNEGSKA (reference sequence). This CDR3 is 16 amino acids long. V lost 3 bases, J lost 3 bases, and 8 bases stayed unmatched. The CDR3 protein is CSASSPAGGDTGELFF. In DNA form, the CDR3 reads TGCAGTGCTAGTAGTCCAGCGGGGGGTGACACCGGGGAGCTGTTTTTT.

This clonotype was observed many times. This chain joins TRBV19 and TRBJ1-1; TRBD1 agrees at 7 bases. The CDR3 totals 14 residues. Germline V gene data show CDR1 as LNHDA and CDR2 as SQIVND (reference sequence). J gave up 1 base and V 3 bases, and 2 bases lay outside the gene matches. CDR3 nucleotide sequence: TGTGCCAGTAGTATGGGACAGTCGAACACTGAAGCTTTCTTT. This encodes CASSMGQSNTEAFF.

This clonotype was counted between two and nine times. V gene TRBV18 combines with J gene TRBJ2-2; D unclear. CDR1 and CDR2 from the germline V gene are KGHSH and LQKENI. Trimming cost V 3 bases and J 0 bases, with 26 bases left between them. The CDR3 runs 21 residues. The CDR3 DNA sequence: TGTGCCAGCTCACCGCTGCCTAATTTATTAAGAAAGATCGCGAACACCGGGGAGCTGTTTTTT. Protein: CASSPLPNLLRKIANTGELFF. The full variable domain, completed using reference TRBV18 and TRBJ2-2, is NAGVMQNPRHLVRRRGQEARLRCSPMKGHSHVYWYRQLPEEGLKFMVYLQKENIIDESGMPKERFSAEFPKEGPSILRIQQVVRGDSAAYFCASSPLPNLLRKIANTGELFFGEGSRLTVL.

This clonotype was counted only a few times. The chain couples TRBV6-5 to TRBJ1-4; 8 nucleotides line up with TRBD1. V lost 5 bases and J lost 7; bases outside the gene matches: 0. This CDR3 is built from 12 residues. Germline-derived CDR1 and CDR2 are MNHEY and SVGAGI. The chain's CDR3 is CASSTGGEKLFF. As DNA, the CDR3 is TGTGCCAGCAGTACAGGGGGTGAAAAACTGTTTTTT.

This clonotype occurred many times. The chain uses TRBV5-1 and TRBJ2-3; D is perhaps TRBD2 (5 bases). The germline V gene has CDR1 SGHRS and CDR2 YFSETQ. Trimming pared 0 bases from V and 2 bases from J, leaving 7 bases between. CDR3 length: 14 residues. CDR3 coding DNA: TGCGCCAGCAGCTTGGTTCTAGCCACAGATACGCAGTATTTT. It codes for CASSLVLATDTQYF.

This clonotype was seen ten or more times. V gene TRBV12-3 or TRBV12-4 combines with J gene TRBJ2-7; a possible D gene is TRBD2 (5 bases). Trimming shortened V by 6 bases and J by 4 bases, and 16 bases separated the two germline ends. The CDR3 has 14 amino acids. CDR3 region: CASSKGLTTYEQYF. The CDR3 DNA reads TGTGCCAGCAGCAAAGGACTTACTACGTACGAGCAGTACTTC.

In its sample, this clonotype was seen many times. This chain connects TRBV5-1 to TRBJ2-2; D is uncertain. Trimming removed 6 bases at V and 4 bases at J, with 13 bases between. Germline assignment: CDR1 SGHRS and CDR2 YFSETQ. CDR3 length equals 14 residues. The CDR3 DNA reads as TGCGCCAGCACCCCATTGGTCGGCACCGGGGAGCTGTTTTTT. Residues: CASTPLVGTGELFF.

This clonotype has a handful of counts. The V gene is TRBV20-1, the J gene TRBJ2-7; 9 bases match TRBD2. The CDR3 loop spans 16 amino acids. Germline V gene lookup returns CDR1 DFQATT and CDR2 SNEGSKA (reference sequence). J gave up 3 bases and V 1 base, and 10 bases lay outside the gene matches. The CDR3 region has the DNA TGCAGTGCTAGAGGAGCGATAGCGGGGGAGAACTACGAGCAGTACTTC. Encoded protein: CSARGAIAGENYEQYF.

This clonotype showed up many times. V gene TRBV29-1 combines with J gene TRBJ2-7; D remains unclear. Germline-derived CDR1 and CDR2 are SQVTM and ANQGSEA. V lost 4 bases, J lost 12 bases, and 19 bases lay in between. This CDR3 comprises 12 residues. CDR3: CSVAKTGPKRYF. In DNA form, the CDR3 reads TGCAGCGTTGCCAAAACCGGACCGAAAAGGTACTTC.

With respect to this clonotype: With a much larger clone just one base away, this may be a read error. DNA for the CDR3: TGCAGTGCTAGGGACCCACTAGCGGGCCGCTACGAGCAGTACTTC. This gives the protein CSARDPLAGRYEQYF. The genes are TRBV20-1 and TRBJ2-7; 9 positions agree with TRBD2. This CDR3 comprises 15 residues. V lost 3 bases, J lost 3 bases, and 9 bases stayed unmatched. CDR1 DFQATT and CDR2 SNEGSKA come from the germline V gene (reference sequence).